This TCR beta chain was documented in a study of human T cells and chemical hapten exposure. This sample's time point: pre-sensitization, week 0. Treatment in this sample: therapeutic diphenylcyclopropenone sensitization with weekly scalp DPC. TCRdb reanalysed the RACE reads using MiXCR and keeps one entry per CDR3 protein. There are about 260,000 distinct CDR3 sequences in the sample; about 9.4% occur only once, and less than 3% lies in the top ten. Trimming pared 0 bases from V and 1 base from J, leaving 10 bases between. There are 16 residues in the CDR3. Germline V gene data show CDR1 as LGHNA and CDR2 as YNFKEQ.

Sequenced material: whole blood, taken in connection with sensitization to the hapten diphenylcyclopropenone (DPC). This sequence originates from a woman aged 35 to 49 with alopecia areata. Some clones in this sample may be carry-over from other donors' samples. The gene calls are TRBV4-2 and TRBJ2-1, with D unclear. The CDR3 region has the DNA TGTGCCAGCAGCCAAGATATGTCGGCTTCCTACAATGAGCAGTTCTTC. Its translation is CASSQDMSASYNEQFF.